One and the same sample provided the 27 T cell receptor beta chains below, sequenced in a study of PD-1 blockade in mismatch repair-deficient tumors. Clones were sequenced by immunoSEQ multiplex PCR, and TCRdb holds only the in-frame ones, with some missing. The sample lists tens of thousands of clones; around 80% were seen once. The starting material was peripheral blood, obtained 4 weeks after starting pembrolizumab. These receptors were collected from an adult with mismatch repair-deficient cancer.

The chain has TRBV27 and TRBJ2-7, with TRBD2 matching over 7 bases. V was clipped by 6 bases and J by 0 bases; unmatched bases: 14. CDR1 and CDR2 from the germline V gene are MNHEY and SMNVEV (reference sequence). This CDR3 region has 17 residues. The CDR3 coding sequence is TGTGCCAGCAGATCTACTATAGAGCGGGGCAACTCCTACGAGCAGTACTTC. Its translation is CASRSTIERGNSYEQYF.

The sample holds a few counts of this clone. The rearrangement links TRBV19 to TRBJ2-3, with D unclear. The CDR3 spans 14 residues. The V gene's germline CDR1 is LNHDA and CDR2 SQIVND (reference sequence). Trimming left V 4 bases short and J 5 bases short, with 13 bases between. This CDR3 reads CASSSWVRRDTQYF. CDR3 coding DNA: TGTGCCAGTAGTAGTTGGGTGAGAAGAGATACGCAGTATTTT. Full variable domain (remainder filled in from reference TRBV19 and TRBJ2-3): DGGITQSPKYLFRKEGQNVTLSCEQNLNHDAMYWYRQDPGQGLRLIYYSQIVNDFQKGDIAEGYSVSREKKESFPLTVTSAQKNPTAFYLCASSSWVRRDTQYFGPGTRLTVL.

The chain employs TRBV5-4 and TRBJ2-1; 9 positions agree with TRBD1. V shed 7 bases and J 6 bases; nucleotides not matched to a gene: 11. The CDR3 covers 15 residues. Germline CDR1 and CDR2: SGHNT and YYREEE (reference sequence). The CDR3 nucleotides read TGTGCCAGCTCCTTGGGACAGGGAGGGATCAATGAGCAGTTCTTC. It codes for CASSLGQGGINEQFF.

CDR3 sequence reads: CSYLRDLVYNEQFF. The CDR3 DNA follows: TGCAGTTACCTCAGGGATCTAGTGTACAATGAGCAGTTCTTC. The rearrangement uses TRBV29-1 and TRBJ2-1; possibly TRBD1 for D (5 bases). Germline V gene sequence: CDR1 SQVTM, CDR2 ANQGSEA. This CDR3 spans 14 amino acids.

The chain employs TRBV4-1 and TRBJ2-1; D is uncertain. V was trimmed by 4 bases and J by 2 bases, leaving 6 bases between them. Germline assignment: CDR1 MGHRA and CDR2 YSYEKL. This CDR3 spans 13 amino acids. The CDR3 protein is CASSPAPYNEQFF. The DNA of the CDR3 is TGCGCCAGCAGCCCAGCCCCCTACAATGAGCAGTTCTTC.

This chain joins TRBV11-3 and TRBJ2-5; maybe TRBD1 (6 bases). This CDR3 contains 13 residues. Germline CDR1 SGHNT, CDR2 YENEEA. Trimming took 2 bases from V and 4 from J, leaving 8 bases between them. The CDR3 reads CASSLHRVETQYF. The CDR3 DNA reads TGTGCCAGCAGCTTACACAGGGTAGAGACCCAGTACTTC.

The V call is TRBV5-4, the J call TRBJ2-3; D unclear. CDR1 and CDR2 from the germline V gene are SGHNT and YYREEE (reference sequence). Trimming shortened V by 0 bases and J by 0 bases, and 11 bases separated the two germline ends. This CDR3 is 16 amino acids long. This CDR3 reads CASSLEGLDSTDTQYF. The CDR3 DNA sequence: TGTGCCAGCAGCTTGGAAGGGTTGGACAGCACAGATACGCAGTATTTT.

This clone was detected once. The V gene is TRBV18, the J gene TRBJ1-2; unclear D gene. There are 12 residues in the CDR3. V was trimmed by 6 bases and J by 1 base, leaving 6 bases between them. CDR1 is KGHSH, CDR2 LQKENI, per germline. The DNA of the CDR3 is TGTGCCAGCTCTAACAATAACTATGGCTACACCTTC. Amino acid sequence: CASSNNNYGYTF.

As for this clone: Within the sample, other DNA sequences also encode this same CDR3. V usage is TRBV2 and J usage is TRBJ1-5; the match to TRBD1 covers 7 bases. CDR3 length: 15 residues. Losses at the gene ends were 1 base for V and 4 bases for J; bases not matched to a gene: 4. The germline V gene encodes CDR1 SNHLY and CDR2 FYNNEI. The CDR3 is CASSEGGQPNQPQHF. DNA of the CDR3: TGTGCCAGCAGTGAAGGGGGACAGCCAAATCAGCCCCAGCATTTT.

As DNA, the CDR3 is TGCAGTGCTTTAGCGGGAGAGACCCAGTACTTC. It translates to CSALAGETQYF. The gene calls are TRBV20-1 and TRBJ2-5; 7 nucleotides align to TRBD2. CDR3 size: 11 residues. Trimming removed 5 bases from V and 4 bases from J; junction bases left unmatched: 1. The germline CDR1 and CDR2 sequences are DFQATT and SNEGSKA (reference sequence).

The chain's CDR3 is CASSKEAGQVVAYEQYF. The CDR3 bases are TGTGCCAGCAGCAAAGAAGCCGGACAGGTTGTGGCCTACGAGCAGTACTTC. The chain couples TRBV21-1 to TRBJ2-7; TRBD1, the D gene given by the table, was not confirmed from the DNA. TRBV21-1 is marked as a pseudogene. This CDR3 region has 17 residues.

This clone was seen a single time. The rearrangement joins TRBV4-1 to TRBJ2-1; TRBD2 is a possible D gene (6 bases). The V gene's germline CDR1 is MGHRA and CDR2 YSYEKL. This CDR3 has 15 amino acids. V gave up 4 bases and J gave up 1 base, with 11 bases separating them. This CDR3 reads CASSPAGWSYNEQFF. CDR3 bases: TGCGCCAGCAGCCCAGCGGGTTGGTCCTACAATGAGCAGTTCTTC.

The table lists this clone with a few counts. The chain joins TRBV4-3 to TRBJ2-7; 10 nucleotides match TRBD2. The CDR3 has 14 residues. CDR1 and CDR2 (germline): LGHNA, YSLEER. With 4 bases clipped from V and 4 bases from J, the junction kept 4 bases outside the gene matches. CDR3 nucleotide sequence: TGCGCCAGCAGCCTGAGTAGCGGGAGGTACGAGCAGTACTTC. Its translation: CASSLSSGRYEQYF.

The chain uses TRBV12-5 and TRBJ2-7; D is uncertain. The CDR3 extends over 15 amino acids. Germline CDR1 and CDR2: LGHNT and FRNRAP. With 0 bases removed from V and 0 bases from J, the gap between germline ends came to 9 bases. CDR3 DNA: TGTGCTAGTGGTTTGGTACGGCCATTCTCCTACGAGCAGTACTTC. This translates into CASGLVRPFSYEQYF.

The chain is built from TRBV28 and TRBJ2-3; 10 nucleotides match TRBD2. With V trimmed by 8 bases and J by 4 bases, 9 bases remained unmatched. This CDR3 is 15 amino acids long. Germline V CDR1 and CDR2: MDHEN, SYDVKM. The CDR3 DNA is TGTGCCAGCTCCGGCCTAGCGGGAGACGCAGATACGCAGTATTTT. Translating it yields CASSGLAGDADTQYF.

This clone appeared a few times. The CDR3 DNA follows: TGTGCCAGCAGCTTGGACGGTTCCATCACCTTC. As protein: CASSLDGSITF. The rearrangement joins TRBV9 to TRBJ1-2; D is undetermined. The V and J ends lost 4 bases and 13 bases respectively, with 14 bases between them. CDR3 length equals 11 residues. The germline V gene encodes CDR1 SGDLS and CDR2 YYNGEE.

The rearrangement links TRBV19 to TRBJ2-5; 7 bases are shared with TRBD2. This CDR3 region has 15 residues. The V segment lost 4 bases and the J segment 4 bases; nucleotides outside the gene matches: 9. Germline V gene data show CDR1 as LNHDA and CDR2 as SQIVND (reference sequence). The DNA for the CDR3 is TGTGCCAGTAGTAGGTGGGGAGGGAGAACAGAGACCCAGTACTTC. It specifies CASSRWGGRTETQYF.

This clone was seen once. An end of the junction differs from the germline gene, which may be a read error. In DNA form, the CDR3 reads TGTGCCACCAGCAGAGATTCGGGGCGGACTAATGACAAACTGTTTTTT. Translation: CATSRDSGRTNDKLFF. The rearrangement joins TRBV15 to TRBJ1-4; TRBD1 is a possible D gene (5 bases). The CDR3 extends over 16 amino acids. Germline V gene data show CDR1 as LNHNV and CDR2 as YYDKDF (reference sequence). Looking up the rest from reference TRBV15 and TRBJ1-4 gives the full variable domain: DAMVIQNPRYQVTQFGKPVTLSCSQTLNHNVMYWYQQKSSQAPKLLFHYYDKDFNNEADTPDNFQSRRPNTSFCFLDIRSPGLGDTAMYLCATSRDSGRTNDKLFFGSGTQLSVL.

This clone was recorded only once. The V and J genes are TRBV6-1 and TRBJ2-2; 7 bases align to TRBD2. The CDR3 is made up of 18 amino acids. From germline, CDR1 is MNHNS and CDR2 SASEGT. The V gene end was trimmed by 2 bases and the J gene end by 4 bases; junction bases not matched to a gene: 13. DNA of the CDR3: TGTGCCAGCAGTGAAAGGGGATTACTAGCGAGAATCACCGGGGAGCTGTTTTTT. It translates to CASSERGLLARITGELFF.

The chain recombines TRBV18 with TRBJ2-7, with D tentatively TRBD2 (6 bases). With 3 bases removed from V and 4 bases from J, the gap between germline ends came to 10 bases. Per the germline V gene, CDR1 is KGHSH and CDR2 is LQKENI. The CDR3 extends over 13 amino acids. CDR3 nucleotides: TGTGCCAGCTCACCCGGGAGTGCGTACGAGCAGTACTTC. Translation gives CASSPGSAYEQYF.

The genes are TRBV9 and TRBJ1-3; D not certain. The V gene lost 3 bases and the J gene lost 0 bases, with 1 base spanning the gap. This CDR3 has 12 amino acids. CDR1 is SGDLS and CDR2 is YYNGEE in the germline V gene. The CDR3 loop reads CASSDSGNTIYF. The CDR3 DNA reads as TGTGCCAGCAGCGACTCTGGAAACACCATATATTTT.

The V gene is TRBV19, the J gene TRBJ1-5; 7 nucleotides align to TRBD1. The CDR3 is 17 amino acids. Germline values: CDR1 LNHDA, CDR2 SQIVND (reference sequence). Unmatched junction bases numbered 13, after V lost 1 base and J lost 7 bases. The CDR3 sequence is CASSIGPHRGPRQPQHF. As DNA, the CDR3 is TGTGCCAGTAGTATAGGGCCCCACAGGGGCCCTCGACAGCCCCAGCATTTT.

The chain recombines TRBV6-1 with TRBJ1-5; D unresolved. V was pared by 8 bases and J by 5 bases, with 13 bases between. The CDR3 spans 13 residues. CDR1 and CDR2 (germline): MNHNS, SASEGT. This CDR3 reads CASSREVDQPQHF. The DNA for the CDR3 is TGTGCCAGCTCTAGGGAGGTGGATCAGCCCCAGCATTTT.

This chain joins TRBV7-9 and TRBJ2-7; 11 nucleotides align to TRBD1. This CDR3 region has 16 residues. Germline V gene lookup returns CDR1 SEHNR and CDR2 FQNEAQ (reference sequence). The J segment lost 2 bases and the V segment lost 7 bases, leaving 10 bases of the junction unmatched. DNA for the CDR3: TGTGCCAGCACCTCCTCCCGGACAGGGGGCACCTACGAGCAGTACTTC. This sequence encodes CASTSSRTGGTYEQYF.

This chain joins TRBV5-5 and TRBJ2-1; TRBD2 agrees at 8 bases. V shed 0 bases, J shed 8 bases, and the junction held 10 bases outside the gene matches. Germline V gene sequence: CDR1 SGHKS, CDR2 YYEKEE (reference sequence). The CDR3 is made up of 16 amino acids. As DNA, the CDR3 is TGTGCCAGCAGCTTGGTTCGAAGCGGGAGAGACCATGAGCAGTTCTTC. Its protein product is CASSLVRSGRDHEQFF. The full variable domain, rest sourced from reference TRBV5-5 and TRBJ2-1, is DAGVTQSPTHLIKTRGQQVTLRCSPISGHKSVSWYQQVLGQGPQFIFQYYEKEERGRGNFPDRFSARQFPNYSSELNVNALLLGDSALYLCASSLVRSGRDHEQFFGPGTRLTVL.

The chain carries TRBV2 and TRBJ2-7; 11 bases line up with TRBD2. The V gene end was trimmed by 2 bases and the J gene end by 2 bases; junction bases not matched to a gene: 2. This CDR3 spans 15 amino acids. Germline V lookup: CDR1 SNHLY, CDR2 FYNNEI. This chain's CDR3 is CASSEQGLAAYEQYF. The CDR3 bases are TGTGCCAGCAGTGAACAGGGACTAGCGGCCTACGAGCAGTACTTC.

This clone was counted between two and nine times. This chain joins TRBV5-1 and TRBJ2-7, with TRBD1 identical over 7 bases. The V segment lost 2 bases and the J segment 1 base; nucleotides outside the gene matches: 6. Germline CDR1 reads SGHRS; CDR2 reads YFSETQ. This CDR3 spans 15 amino acids. This CDR3 reads CASSFTGDASYEQYF. CDR3 nucleotides: TGCGCCAGCAGCTTCACAGGGGACGCGTCCTACGAGCAGTACTTC.